These 29 T cell receptor beta chains came from one sample sequenced in a study of blood T cell repertoires in COVID-19. Measured with immunoSEQ multiplex PCR; TCRdb has only the in-frame clones, and not every one. Among about 300,000 clones listed, around 83% were seen once. The specimen was peripheral blood. All receptors derive from a woman in her forties or fifties with acute or convalescent COVID-19.

This clone was seen more than once but under ten times. The rearrangement joins TRBV4-1 to TRBJ1-4; 8 bases align to TRBD1. The CDR3 runs to 18 residues. With V trimmed by 1 base and J by 4 bases, 11 bases remained unmatched. The germline CDR1 and CDR2 sequences are MGHRA and YSYEKL. The DNA for the CDR3 is TGCGCCAGCAGCCAAGGAATGGCAGGGGGCGGATTTAATGAAAAACTGTTTTTT. Translated: CASSQGMAGGGFNEKLFF.

This chain connects TRBV28 to TRBJ2-5; 14 bases agree with TRBD2. CDR3 length: 16 residues. CDR1 and CDR2 (germline): MDHEN, SYDVKM. V was pared by 7 bases and J by 4 bases, with 8 bases of the junction left unmatched. In nucleotides, the CDR3 is TGTGCCAGCACCACCGTCGGACTAGCGGGAGGAGAGACCCAGTACTTC. This encodes CASTTVGLAGGETQYF.

The chain recombines TRBV6-5 with TRBJ1-4; no clear D gene. This CDR3 is 14 amino acids long. The V and J ends lost 6 bases and 7 bases respectively, with 15 bases between them. Germline V lookup: CDR1 MNHEY, CDR2 SVGAGI. The CDR3 sequence: CASSPVGFGEKLFF. DNA for the CDR3: TGTGCCAGCAGCCCGGTCGGGTTTGGTGAAAAACTGTTTTTT.

This clone was observed once. CDR3 in amino acids: CASSSRGFVFSYNEQFF. The CDR3 DNA follows: TGTGCCAGCAGCTCCCGGGGATTCGTTTTTTCCTACAATGAGCAGTTCTTC. The chain uses TRBV27 and TRBJ2-1; D is possibly TRBD2 (5 bases). CDR1 and CDR2 (germline): MNHEY, SMNVEV (reference sequence). Trimming stripped 6 bases from V and 1 base from J, with 19 bases between. This CDR3 is built from 17 residues.

The chain has TRBV7-2 and TRBJ2-1, with D perhaps matching TRBD1 (6 bases). Trimming left V 2 bases short and J 5 bases short, with 10 bases between. The CDR3 contains 14 residues. Germline V lookup: CDR1 SGHTA, CDR2 FQGNSA. This chain's CDR3 is CASSLRQAHNEQFF. Written as DNA, the CDR3 is TGTGCCAGCAGCTTAAGACAGGCCCACAATGAGCAGTTCTTC.

The chain uses TRBV5-1 and TRBJ2-3; 9 bases align to TRBD1. Germline V gene sequence: CDR1 SGHRS, CDR2 YFSETQ. This CDR3 is 14 amino acids long. Trimming at V came to 2 bases and at J to 5 bases, leaving 3 bases not matched to a gene. CDR3 protein: CASSFGTGKDTQYF. DNA of the CDR3: TGCGCCAGCAGCTTCGGGACAGGGAAAGATACGCAGTATTTT.

The chain joins TRBV5-6 to TRBJ1-2, with 8 bases matching TRBD1. V was clipped by 0 bases and J by 4 bases; unmatched bases: 5. The CDR3 sequence is 15 residues long. CDR1 and CDR2 (germline): SGHDT, YYEEEE. The CDR3 DNA is TGTGCCAGCAGCTTGGAATCAGGGGGCGGCTATGGCTACACCTTC. Its protein is CASSLESGGGYGYTF.

V and J are TRBV19 and TRBJ1-6, with 8 nucleotides matching TRBD1. The germline gives CDR1 LNHDA, CDR2 SQIVND (reference sequence). Trimming took 5 bases from V and 9 from J; bases not matched to a gene: 3. This CDR3 is 13 amino acids long. As DNA, the CDR3 is TGTGCCAGTAGTGACAGGGGAATTTCACCCCTCCACTTT. Amino acids: CASSDRGISPLHF.

This clone was counted many times. The rearrangement links TRBV3-1 (or the pseudogene TRBV3-2) to TRBJ1-1; perhaps TRBD1 as D (5 bases). Deletions cut 0 bases from V and 11 bases from J, with 10 bases between. This CDR3 comprises 12 residues. The germline V gene has CDR1 LGHDT and CDR2 YNNKEL (reference sequence). The CDR3 bases are TGTGCCAGCAGCCAAGATGAAGGGGTTGCTTTCTTT. Protein product: CASSQDEGVAFF.

The chain recombines TRBV5-1 with TRBJ1-5; 7 bases map to TRBD1. The length of the CDR3 is 15 residues. CDR1 SGHRS and CDR2 YFSETQ come from the germline V gene. V gave up 3 bases and J gave up 4 bases; unmatched junction bases: 7. CDR3 nucleotide sequence: TGCGCCAGCAGCTCAGGGGGTGAGAATAATCAGCCCCAGCATTTT. It yields the protein CASSSGGENNQPQHF.

The chain has TRBV4-1 and TRBJ1-3; D not certain. From germline, CDR1 is MGHRA and CDR2 YSYEKL. The CDR3 totals 16 residues. V was shortened by 0 bases and J by 0 bases, with 9 bases between the two germline ends. CDR3 in DNA: TGCGCCAGCAGCCAAGAGATCGTGAGCTCTGGAAACACCATATATTTT. It translates to CASSQEIVSSGNTIYF.

Details on this clone: The same CDR3 can be traced to other DNA sequences in this sample. V is TRBV7-2 and J is TRBJ2-7, with 7 bases aligning to TRBD2. Germline V gene lookup returns CDR1 SGHTA and CDR2 FQGNSA. V shed 4 bases and J 2 bases; nucleotides not matched to a gene: 5. The CDR3 covers 14 residues. CDR3 region: CASSSSGTTYEQYF. The CDR3 region has the DNA TGTGCCAGCAGCTCGTCCGGGACTACCTACGAGCAGTACTTC.

This clone showed up many times. V is TRBV15 and J is TRBJ1-1; D is unclear. CDR1 and CDR2 (germline): LNHNV, YYDKDF (reference sequence). V lost 5 bases and J 4 bases, leaving 14 bases between the germline ends. The CDR3 extends over 14 amino acids. The DNA for the CDR3 is TGTGCCACCAGCTTTGAGGCCCTTGGCACTGAAGCTTTCTTT. It yields the protein CATSFEALGTEAFF.

The chain is built from TRBV6-1 and TRBJ2-7, with D possibly being TRBD2 (5 bases). The V gene's germline CDR1 is MNHNS and CDR2 SASEGT. The CDR3 has 14 residues. The ends were cut back, 0 bases at V and 4 bases at J, with 10 bases in the middle. CDR3 amino acids: CASSEALRDYEQYV. Written as DNA, the CDR3 is TGTGCCAGCAGTGAAGCGCTGAGGGATTACGAGCAGTACGTC.

In DNA, the CDR3 is TGTGCCAGCAGCCAATGGACAGGGCCCCCCCTCCACTTT. Translating it yields CASSQWTGPPLHF. The chain has TRBV16 and TRBJ1-6; 8 nucleotides agree with TRBD1. This CDR3 region has 13 residues. Looked up from germline, CDR1 is KGHSY and CDR2 is FQNENV. Trimming cost V 1 base and J 13 bases; bases outside gene matches: 3. Drawing the rest from reference TRBV16 and TRBJ1-6, the complete variable domain is GEEVAQTPKHLVRGEGQKAKLYCAPIKGHSYVFWYQQVLKNEFKFLISFQNENVFDETGMPKERFSAKCLPNSPCSLEIQATKLEDSAVYFCASSQWTGPPLHFGNGTRLTVT.

This chain links TRBV9 with TRBJ2-6, with 8 bases fitting TRBD1. The CDR3 has 16 amino acids. The V gene end was trimmed by 4 bases and the J gene end by 4 bases; junction bases not matched to a gene: 7. Germline CDR1 SGDLS, CDR2 YYNGEE. The CDR3 spells CASSPGQGSGANVLTF. For the CDR3, the DNA is TGTGCCAGCAGCCCCGGACAGGGATCCGGGGCCAACGTCCTGACTTTC.

This clone occurred once. The same CDR3 can be traced to other DNA sequences in this sample. The chain has TRBV7-9 and TRBJ1-2; 7 bases are shared with TRBD1. The germline gives CDR1 SEHNR, CDR2 FQNEAQ (reference sequence). The V segment lost 5 bases and the J segment 2 bases; nucleotides outside the gene matches: 2. The CDR3 extends over 13 amino acids. DNA for the CDR3: TGTGCCAGCAGCCTGGGACAGAACTATGGCTACACCTTC. Translated, it gives CASSLGQNYGYTF.

This clone appeared once. This chain uses TRBV14 with TRBJ1-1, with D perhaps matching TRBD1 (6 bases). There are 14 residues in the CDR3. Trimming shortened V by 1 base and J by 1 base, and 7 bases separated the two germline ends. Germline V gene data show CDR1 as SGHDN and CDR2 as FVKESK. The CDR3 is CASSQGGGNTEAFF. Written as DNA, the CDR3 is TGTGCCAGCAGCCAAGGAGGGGGGAACACTGAAGCTTTCTTT.

The chain employs TRBV24-1 and TRBJ1-2, with TRBD1 as a possible D gene (6 bases). Germline V gives CDR1 KGHDR, CDR2 SFDVKD. Trimming stripped 7 bases from V and 8 bases from J, with 13 bases between. The CDR3 length is 12 residues. The CDR3: CATSQTGWGYTF. The CDR3 DNA follows: TGTGCCACCAGCCAGACAGGATGGGGCTACACCTTC.

The chain carries TRBV7-6 and TRBJ2-1; D is possibly TRBD1 (5 bases). V gave up 1 base and J gave up 2 bases, with 12 bases separating them. The germline V gene has CDR1 SGHVS and CDR2 FNYEAQ. This CDR3 spans 16 amino acids. CDR3 sequence reads: CASSLDRQGTYNEQFF. Here the CDR3 DNA reads TGTGCCAGCAGCTTAGATCGTCAGGGAACCTACAATGAGCAGTTCTTC.

The CDR3 reads CASSYGQGETQYF. The CDR3 DNA is TGCGCCAGCAGCTATGGACAGGGAGAGACCCAGTACTTC. The chain has TRBV5-1 and TRBJ2-5; 8 positions agree with TRBD1. Germline V lookup: CDR1 SGHRS, CDR2 YFSETQ. CDR3 length equals 13 residues. The V segment lost 3 bases and the J segment 4 bases; nucleotides outside the gene matches: 2.

This chain connects TRBV5-4 to TRBJ2-7; TRBD1 agrees at 9 bases. Germline V gene lookup returns CDR1 SGHNT and CDR2 YYREEE (reference sequence). V lost 4 bases and J lost 0; bases outside the gene matches: 8. The CDR3 extends over 16 amino acids. In DNA, the CDR3 is TGTGCCAGCAGCCGACAGGGGGGCAGGAGCTCCTACGAGCAGTACTTC. It yields the protein CASSRQGGRSSYEQYF.

The chain joins TRBV27 to TRBJ1-5; 9 positions match TRBD1. V lost 3 bases and J lost 8; bases outside the gene matches: 14. Germline assignment: CDR1 MNHEY and CDR2 SMNVEV (reference sequence). The CDR3 has 17 amino acids. The DNA of the CDR3 is TGTGCCAGCAGTTTGAAAACACCGGGACAGGGTTTTAAGCCCCAGCATTTT. Protein product: CASSLKTPGQGFKPQHF.

The J gene is TRBJ1-1, the V gene TRBV4-1; 7 bases are a match to TRBD1. Germline V gene sequence: CDR1 MGHRA, CDR2 YSYEKL. The V gene end was trimmed by 4 bases and the J gene end by 5 bases; junction bases not matched to a gene: 4. The length of the CDR3 is 13 residues. Written as DNA, the CDR3 is TGCGCCAGCAGCCTCAGACAGGGAACTGAAGCTTTCTTT. Its translation is CASSLRQGTEAFF.

This clone was counted between two and nine times. This rearrangement joins TRBV7-2 to TRBJ2-3; D possibly corresponds to TRBD2 (5 bases). CDR3 length equals 13 residues. The germline gives CDR1 SGHTA, CDR2 FQGNSA. V was clipped by 5 bases and J by 14 bases, with 20 bases between them. CDR3 bases: TGTGCCAGCAGCGCCCCCGGGAAGGTCTTGTGGTATTTT. Its protein is CASSAPGKVLWYF.

This clone was recorded only once. This CDR3 is CSVSHGLAAYNEQFF. CDR3 bases: TGCAGCGTTTCTCACGGACTAGCGGCCTACAATGAGCAGTTCTTC. The V call is TRBV29-1, the J call TRBJ2-1, with TRBD2 identical over 10 bases. Germline CDR1 is SQVTM and CDR2 is ANQGSEA. V dropped 5 bases and J dropped 2; count of bases not matched to a gene: 6. The CDR3 has 15 amino acids.

This sequence joins TRBV7-2 and TRBJ1-4, with 7 bases identical to TRBD1. Looked up from germline, CDR1 is SGHTA and CDR2 is FQGNSA. The CDR3 length is 14 residues. The trim removed 5 bases at V and 8 bases at J, leaving 8 bases unmatched. The CDR3 region is CASSPGSGGEKLFF. As DNA, the CDR3 is TGTGCCAGCAGCCCGGGATCAGGGGGAGAAAAACTGTTTTTT.

The rearrangement joins TRBV7-9 to TRBJ2-1; a weak D match, TRBD1 (6 bases). CDR3 length: 15 residues. V was shortened by 7 bases and J by 6 bases, with 19 bases between the two germline ends. The germline V gene encodes CDR1 SEHNR and CDR2 FQNEAQ (reference sequence). The CDR3, as DNA: TGTGCCAGCATTCAACCGGGACAACGACTCAATGAGCAGTTCTTC. Encoded protein: CASIQPGQRLNEQFF. The full variable domain, completed using reference TRBV7-9 and TRBJ2-1, is DTGVSQNPRHKITKRGQNVTFRCDPISEHNRLYWYRQTLGQGPEFLTYFQNEAQLEKSRLLSDRFSAERPKGSFSTLEIQRTEQGDSAMYLCASIQPGQRLNEQFFGPGTRLTVL.

The CDR3 spells CASSEEGGSIYEQYF. The CDR3, as DNA: TGTGCCAGCAGTGAAGAGGGCGGGAGTATCTACGAGCAGTACTTC. The chain has TRBV6-1 and TRBJ2-7; 7 bases match TRBD2. Germline assignment: CDR1 MNHNS and CDR2 SASEGT. The V gene end was trimmed by 1 base and the J gene end by 3 bases; junction bases not matched to a gene: 6. The length of the CDR3 is 15 residues.